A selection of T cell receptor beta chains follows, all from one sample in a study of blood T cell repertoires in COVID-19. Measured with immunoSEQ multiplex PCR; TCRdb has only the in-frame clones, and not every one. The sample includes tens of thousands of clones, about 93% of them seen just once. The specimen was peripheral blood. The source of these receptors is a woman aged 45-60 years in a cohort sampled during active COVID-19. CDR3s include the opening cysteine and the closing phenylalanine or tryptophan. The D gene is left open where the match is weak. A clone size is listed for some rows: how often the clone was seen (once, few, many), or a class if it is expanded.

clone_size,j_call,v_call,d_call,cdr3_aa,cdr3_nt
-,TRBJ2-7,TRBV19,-,CASSLGLPSYEQYF,TGTGCCAGTAGTCTTGGCCTCCCCTCCTACGAGCAGTACTTC
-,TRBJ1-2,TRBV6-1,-,CASSDPPGLWYGYTF,TGTGCCAGCAGTGATCCCCCTGGACTCTGGTATGGCTACACCTTC
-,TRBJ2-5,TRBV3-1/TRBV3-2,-,CASSQDGRREETQYF,TGTGCCAGCAGCCAAGACGGGCGCAGGGAAGAGACCCAGTACTTC
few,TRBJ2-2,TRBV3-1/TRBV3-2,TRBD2,CASSLAGGPGTGELFF,TGTGCCAGCAGCCTAGCGGGGGGGCCGGGCACCGGGGAGCTGTTTTTT
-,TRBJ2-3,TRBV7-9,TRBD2,CASRRGGSTDTQYF,TGTGCCAGCAGACGGGGAGGGAGCACAGATACGCAGTATTTT
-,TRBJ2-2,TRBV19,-,CASSLLRGGTAVPGELFF,TGTGCCAGTAGTTTATTGCGCGGGGGGACAGCGGTCCCCGGGGAGCTGTTTTTT
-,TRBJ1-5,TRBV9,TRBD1,CASSVGDRAVSQHF,TGTGCCAGCAGCGTAGGGGACAGGGCGGTGTCCCAGCATTTT
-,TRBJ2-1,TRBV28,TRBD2,CASSLAGGPSYNEQFF,TGTGCCAGCAGTTTAGCGGGAGGGCCGAGTTACAATGAGCAGTTCTTC
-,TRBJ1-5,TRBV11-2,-,CASSIDLNQPQHF,TGTGCCAGCAGCATTGACTTAAATCAGCCCCAGCATTTT
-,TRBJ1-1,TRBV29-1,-,CSITGFPEAFF,TGCAGCATCACAGGGTTCCCTGAAGCTTTCTTT
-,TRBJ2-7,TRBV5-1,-,CASSYNDRTYEQYF,TGCGCCAGCAGCTACAACGACAGAACCTACGAGCAGTACTTC
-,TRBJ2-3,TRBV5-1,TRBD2,CASSHGLAGGQADTQYF,TGCGCCAGCAGCCACGGACTAGCGGGGGGGCAAGCGGATACGCAGTATTTT
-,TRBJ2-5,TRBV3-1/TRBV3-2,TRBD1,CASSLDRVGTQYF,TGTGCCAGCAGCCTTGACAGGGTTGGGACCCAGTACTTC
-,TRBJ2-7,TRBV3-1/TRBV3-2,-,CASTPRGGIRNSYEQYF,TGTGCCAGCACCCCTCGAGGGGGAATCCGCAACTCCTACGAGCAGTACTTC
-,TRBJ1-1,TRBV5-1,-,CASRLGGKLMNTEAFF,TGCGCCAGCAGACTGGGGGGGAAGCTCATGAACACTGAAGCTTTCTTT
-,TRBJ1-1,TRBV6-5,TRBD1,CASRQGANTEAFF,TGTGCCAGTAGGCAGGGGGCGAACACTGAAGCTTTCTTT
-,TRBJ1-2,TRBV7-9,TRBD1,CASSLGQGLNYGYTF,TGTGCCAGCAGCCTTGGACAGGGGCTAAACTATGGCTACACCTTC
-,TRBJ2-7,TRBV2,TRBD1,CASRGTGVYEQYF,TGTGCCAGCAGGGGGACAGGGGTCTACGAGCAGTACTTC
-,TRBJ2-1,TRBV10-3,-,CAISAGGNNEQFF,TGTGCCATCAGTGCTGGAGGAAACAATGAGCAGTTCTTC
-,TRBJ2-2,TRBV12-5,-,CASGLTATRNTGELFF,TGTGCTAGTGGTTTGACAGCTACACGGAACACCGGGGAGCTGTTTTTT
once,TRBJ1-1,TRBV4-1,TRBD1,CASSQALRGTEAFF,TGCGCCAGCAGCCAAGCCCTCAGGGGGACTGAAGCTTTCTTT
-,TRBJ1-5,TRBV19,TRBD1,CASKTGARNQPQHF,TGTGCCAGTAAGACAGGGGCTCGCAATCAGCCCCAGCATTTT
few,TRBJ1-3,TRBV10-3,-,CATEEGIVSGNTIYF,TGTGCCACCGAGGAGGGGATTGTTTCCGGAAACACCATATATTTT
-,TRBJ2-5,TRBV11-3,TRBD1,CASSLYNRGTQYF,TGTGCCAGCAGCTTATACAACAGGGGGACCCAGTACTTC
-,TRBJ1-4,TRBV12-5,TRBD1,CASGTGTGGEKLFF,TGTGCTAGTGGTACCGGGACAGGCGGAGAAAAACTGTTTTTT
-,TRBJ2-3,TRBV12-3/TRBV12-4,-,CASSQGLEDTQYF,TGTGCCAGCAGTCAGGGACTCGAAGATACGCAGTATTTT
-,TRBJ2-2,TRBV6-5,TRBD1,CASRGDSRTGELFF,TGTGCCAGCAGGGGGGACAGCAGGACCGGGGAGCTGTTTTTT
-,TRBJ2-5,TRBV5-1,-,CASSLVDRERETQYF,TGCGCCAGCAGCTTGGTTGACAGAGAACGGGAGACCCAGTACTTC
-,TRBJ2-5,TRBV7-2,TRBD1,CASSFSDRGRETQYF,TGTGCCAGCAGCTTCTCAGACAGGGGAAGGGAGACCCAGTACTTC
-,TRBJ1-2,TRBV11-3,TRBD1,CASSSGQGYYGYTF,TGTGCCAGCAGCTCGGGACAGGGCTACTATGGCTACACCTTC
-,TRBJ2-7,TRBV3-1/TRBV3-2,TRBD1,CASSVLQGAYEQYF,TGTGCCAGCAGCGTCCTACAGGGGGCCTACGAGCAGTACTTC
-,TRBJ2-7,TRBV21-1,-,CASVATGENEQYF,TGTGCCAGCGTCGCTACAGGGGAAAACGAGCAGTACTTC